The next 15 T cell receptor beta chains were all read from a single sample in a study of response to subunit inactivated influenza vaccine. MiXCR was run by TCRdb on the RT-PCR reads, yielding one entry per CDR3 protein. The sample has roughly 700,000 distinct CDR3 sequences; approximately 13% are singletons. The specimen was PBMCs from blood, collected less than 15 days before vaccination. Receptors originate from a middle-aged man who received an inactivated influenza vaccine.

This clonotype was found a few times. The chain couples TRBV12-3 or TRBV12-4 to TRBJ2-7; D perhaps matches TRBD2 (6 bases). The CDR3 runs to 15 residues. V was clipped by 6 bases and J by 3 bases, with 18 bases between them. CDR3 bases: TGTGCCAGCAGCTGGACTACTTCTCCTTACTACGAGCAGTACTTC. Protein: CASSWTTSPYYEQYF.

This clonotype occurred a few times. CDR3 loop: CASSLKDRNLQIQYF. Written as DNA, the CDR3 is TGTGCCAGCAGCCTTAAGGACAGGAACCTGCAGATTCAGTACTTC. This chain links TRBV13 with TRBJ2-4; TRBD1 agrees at 7 bases. Looked up from germline, CDR1 is PRHDT and CDR2 is FYEKMQ (reference sequence). CDR3 length equals 15 residues. Trimming removed 5 bases from V and 10 bases from J; junction bases left unmatched: 14.

The sample holds many counts of this clonotype. The chain is built from TRBV28 and TRBJ2-7; perhaps TRBD1 as D (5 bases). The CDR3 runs 13 residues. Germline values: CDR1 MDHEN, CDR2 SYDVKM. The V gene lost 8 bases and the J gene lost 2 bases, with 13 bases spanning the gap. The DNA of the CDR3 is TGTGCCAGCCGAAAGGGGATAACCTACGAGCAGTACTTC. It yields the protein CASRKGITYEQYF. The full variable domain, rest sourced from reference TRBV28 and TRBJ2-7, is DVKVTQSSRYLVKRTGEKVFLECVQDMDHENMFWYRQDPGLGLRLIYFSYDVKMKEKGDIPEGYSVSREKKERFSLILESASTNQTSMYLCASRKGITYEQYFGPGTRLTVT.

This sequence joins TRBV5-1 and TRBJ1-4; D is unresolved. Germline V gene lookup returns CDR1 SGHRS and CDR2 YFSETQ. The germline V and J ends were trimmed by 3 bases and 8 bases, with 14 bases remaining between them. The CDR3 loop spans 14 amino acids. The CDR3 protein is CASSWGGSGEKLFF. The CDR3 DNA reads as TGCGCCAGCAGCTGGGGTGGCAGTGGCGAAAAACTGTTTTTT. The full variable domain, in which reference TRBV5-1 and TRBJ1-4 provide the parts outside the CDR3, is KAGVTQTPRYLIKTRGQQVTLSCSPISGHRSVSWYQQTPGQGLQFLFEYFSETQRNKGNFPGRFSGRQFSNSRSEMNVSTLELGDSALYLCASSWGGSGEKLFFGSGTQLSVL.

V gene TRBV6-1 combines with J gene TRBJ1-3; weak D call: TRBD1 (6 bases). This CDR3 contains 13 residues. Germline assignment: CDR1 MNHNS and CDR2 SASEGT. CDR3 nucleotides: TGTGCTTACCGGGACATCTCTGGAAACACCATATATTTT. Encoded protein: CAYRDISGNTIYF.

This clonotype came up many times. The chain has TRBV2 and TRBJ2-2; TRBD2 matches at 10 bases. Germline V lookup: CDR1 SNHLY, CDR2 FYNNEI. CDR3 size: 16 residues. The trim removed 8 bases at V and 4 bases at J, leaving 10 bases unmatched. For the CDR3, the DNA is TGTGCCAGCGTCGGTAGCGGGGGGCGGGTCACCGGGGAGCTGTTTTTT. This encodes CASVGSGGRVTGELFF. The complete variable domain, with remaining parts taken from reference TRBV2 and TRBJ2-2, reads EPEVTQTPSHQVTQMGQEVILRCVPISNHLYFYWYRQILGQKVEFLVSFYNNEISEKSEIFDDQFSVERPDGSNFTLKIRSTKLEDSAMYFCASVGSGGRVTGELFFGEGSRLTVL.

In its sample, this clonotype was seen a few times. This sequence joins TRBV6-1 and TRBJ1-2; 7 bases agree with TRBD1. Germline assignment: CDR1 MNHNS and CDR2 SASEGT. There are 13 residues in the CDR3. Unmatched junction bases numbered 2, after V lost 0 bases and J lost 7 bases. The CDR3 is CASSEATGSGYTF. In nucleotides, the CDR3 is TGTGCCAGCAGTGAAGCGACAGGGTCTGGCTACACCTTC.

This clonotype has just a few counts. This chain joins TRBV20-1 and TRBJ2-4; unclear D gene. The V gene lost 3 bases and the J gene lost 5 bases, with 11 bases spanning the gap. The CDR3 contains 13 residues. CDR1 DFQATT and CDR2 SNEGSKA come from the germline V gene (reference sequence). The CDR3 DNA reads as TGCAGTGCTAGCCCGGACGGAGAAAACATTCAGTACTTC. This codes for CSASPDGENIQYF.

This CDR3 reads CASSFQGAGSGANVLTF. CDR3 nucleotides: TGTGCCAGCAGTTTCCAGGGGGCGGGCTCTGGGGCCAACGTCCTGACTTTC. This rearrangement joins TRBV12-3 or TRBV12-4 to TRBJ2-6; 8 nucleotides agree with TRBD1. J lost 0 bases, V lost 3 bases, and 4 bases had no gene match. CDR3 size: 17 residues.

In its sample, this clonotype was seen many times. This chain uses TRBV12-3 or TRBV12-4 with TRBJ1-1; D is possibly TRBD1 (5 bases). This CDR3 comprises 14 residues. V lost 5 bases and J 7 bases, leaving 17 bases between the germline ends. The CDR3 sequence: CASSPRRGSVEAFF. Here the CDR3 DNA reads TGTGCCAGCAGTCCACGCCGGGGGAGTGTTGAAGCTTTCTTT.

There are a few counts of this clonotype. In DNA, the CDR3 is TGTGCCAGCAGTGATCGGGACTCGGGATCAGATACGCAGTATTTT. Protein product: CASSDRDSGSDTQYF. This chain connects TRBV25-1 to TRBJ2-3, with D maybe TRBD2 (6 bases). The germline gives CDR1 MGHDK, CDR2 SYGVNS. V dropped 3 bases and J dropped 4 bases, with 14 bases sitting between them. The CDR3 loop spans 15 amino acids.

This clonotype was recorded a few times. The V gene is TRBV20-1, the J gene TRBJ2-2; D is unclear. Germline V gene data show CDR1 as DFQATT and CDR2 as SNEGSKA (reference sequence). This CDR3 spans 16 amino acids. V lost 0 bases and J lost 0, with 11 bases in between. This CDR3 reads CSARDRRRANTGELFF. In DNA form, the CDR3 reads TGCAGTGCTAGAGATCGGCGGAGAGCGAACACCGGGGAGCTGTTTTTT.

This clonotype was counted a single time. The chain couples TRBV20-1 to TRBJ1-5; D remains unclear. Trimming took 1 base from V and 1 from J, leaving 17 bases between them. This CDR3 comprises 17 residues. Per the germline V gene, CDR1 is DFQATT and CDR2 is SNEGSKA (reference sequence). CDR3 nucleotides: TGCAGTGCTAGAGCTAGCCCTACCATATCAAGCAATCAGCCCCAGCATTTT. Protein sequence: CSARASPTISSNQPQHF.

This clonotype occurred a few times. This chain uses TRBV6-5 with TRBJ2-7, with 9 nucleotides matching TRBD2. The CDR3 totals 16 residues. The J segment lost 3 bases and the V segment lost 1 base, leaving 7 bases of the junction unmatched. Per germline, CDR1 MNHEY and CDR2 SVGAGI. CDR3 DNA sequence: TGTGCCAGCAGTTACTTCTTAGCGGGAGCGGGCTACGAGCAGTACTTC. It is translated as CASSYFLAGAGYEQYF.

The rearrangement joins TRBV5-4 to TRBJ2-3, with D perhaps matching TRBD1 (6 bases). The CDR3 loop spans 15 amino acids. Per germline, CDR1 SGHNT and CDR2 YYREEE (reference sequence). The V end lost 1 base, the J end lost 4 bases, and 13 bases lay between the germline ends. CDR3 sequence reads: CASSLKRGFADTQYF. CDR3 DNA sequence: TGTGCCAGCAGCTTGAAGAGGGGGTTCGCAGATACGCAGTATTTT.